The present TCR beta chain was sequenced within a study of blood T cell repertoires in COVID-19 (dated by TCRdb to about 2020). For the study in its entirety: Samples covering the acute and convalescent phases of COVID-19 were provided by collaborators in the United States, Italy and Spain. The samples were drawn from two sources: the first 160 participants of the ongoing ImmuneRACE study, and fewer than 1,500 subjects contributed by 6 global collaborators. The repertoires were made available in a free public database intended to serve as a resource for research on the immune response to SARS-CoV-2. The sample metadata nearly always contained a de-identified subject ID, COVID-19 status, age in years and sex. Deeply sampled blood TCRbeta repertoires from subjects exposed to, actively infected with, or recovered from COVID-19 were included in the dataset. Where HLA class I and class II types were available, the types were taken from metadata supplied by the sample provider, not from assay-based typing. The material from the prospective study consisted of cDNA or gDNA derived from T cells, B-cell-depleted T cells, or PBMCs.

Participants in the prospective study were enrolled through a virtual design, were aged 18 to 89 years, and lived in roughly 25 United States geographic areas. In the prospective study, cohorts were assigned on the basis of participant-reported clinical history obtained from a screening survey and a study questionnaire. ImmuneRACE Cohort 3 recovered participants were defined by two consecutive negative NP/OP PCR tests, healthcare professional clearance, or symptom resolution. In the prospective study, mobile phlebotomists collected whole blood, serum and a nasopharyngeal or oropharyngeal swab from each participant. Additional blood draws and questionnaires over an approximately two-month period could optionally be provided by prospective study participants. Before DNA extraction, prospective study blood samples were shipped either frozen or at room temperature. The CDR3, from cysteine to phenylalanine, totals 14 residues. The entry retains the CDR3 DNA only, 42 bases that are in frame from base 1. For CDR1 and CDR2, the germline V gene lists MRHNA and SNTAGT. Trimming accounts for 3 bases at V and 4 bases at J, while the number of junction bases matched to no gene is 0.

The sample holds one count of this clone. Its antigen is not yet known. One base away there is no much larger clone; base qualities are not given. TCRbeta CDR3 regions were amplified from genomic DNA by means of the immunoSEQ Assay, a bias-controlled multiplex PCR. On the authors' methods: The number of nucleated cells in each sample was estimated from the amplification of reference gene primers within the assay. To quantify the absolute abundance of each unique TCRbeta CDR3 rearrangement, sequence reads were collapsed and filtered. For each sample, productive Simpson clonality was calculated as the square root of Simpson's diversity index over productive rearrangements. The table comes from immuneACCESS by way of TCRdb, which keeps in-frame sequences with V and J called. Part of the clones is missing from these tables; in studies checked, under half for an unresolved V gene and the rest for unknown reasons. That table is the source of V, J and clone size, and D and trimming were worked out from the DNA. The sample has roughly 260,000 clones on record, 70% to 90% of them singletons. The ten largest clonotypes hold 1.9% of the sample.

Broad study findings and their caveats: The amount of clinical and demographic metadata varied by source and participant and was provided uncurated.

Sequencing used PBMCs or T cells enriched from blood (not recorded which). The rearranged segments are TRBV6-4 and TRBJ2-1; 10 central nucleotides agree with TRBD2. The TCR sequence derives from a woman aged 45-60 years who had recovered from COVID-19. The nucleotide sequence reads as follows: TGTGCCAGCAGTGAACTAGCGGGGTACAATGAGCAGTTCTTC. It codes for CASSELAGYNEQFF.